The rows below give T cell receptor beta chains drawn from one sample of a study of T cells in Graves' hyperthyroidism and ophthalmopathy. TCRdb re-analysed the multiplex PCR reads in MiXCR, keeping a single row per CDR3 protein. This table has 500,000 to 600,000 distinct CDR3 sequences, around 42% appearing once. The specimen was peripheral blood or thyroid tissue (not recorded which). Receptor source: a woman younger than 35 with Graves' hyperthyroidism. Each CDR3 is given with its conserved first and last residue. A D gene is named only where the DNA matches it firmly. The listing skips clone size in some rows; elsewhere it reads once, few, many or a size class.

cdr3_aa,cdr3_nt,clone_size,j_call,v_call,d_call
CATSYFLGWTGGAETQYF,TGTGCCACCAGTTACTTCCTGGGCTGGACAGGGGGCGCAGAGACCCAGTACTTC,NA,TRBJ2-5,TRBV24-1,TRBD1
CSAAGGLAGEETQYF,TGCAGTGCCGCGGGGGGACTAGCGGGAGAAGAGACCCAGTACTTC,NA,TRBJ2-5,TRBV20-1,TRBD2
CASRGTGARKKLFF,TGTGCCAGCAGGGGGACAGGGGCAAGGAAAAAACTTTTTTTT,NA,TRBJ1-4,TRBV2,TRBD1
CASRRTGVYEQYF,TGTGCCAGCAGACGGACAGGGGTCTACGAGCAGTACTTC,many,TRBJ2-7,TRBV14,TRBD1
CASRLLGRTYEQYF,TGTGCCAGCAGATTACTAGGGCGTACCTACGAGCAGTACTTC,many,TRBJ2-7,TRBV6-2/TRBV6-3,NA
CASSVGARNSPLHF,TGTGCCAGCAGTGTTGGGGCGAGAAATTCACCCCTCCACTTT,many,TRBJ1-6,TRBV12-3/TRBV12-4,NA
CSVVRTSGGFVF,TGCAGCGTCGTGAGGACTAGCGGGGGATTTGTCTTC,NA,TRBJ1-2,TRBV29-1,NA
CASSRPGQGMDTEAFF,TGCGCCAGCAGCCGCCCCGGACAGGGCATGGACACTGAAGCTTTCTTT,NA,TRBJ1-1,TRBV4-1,TRBD1
CASSSRGRRNEQYF,TGTGCCAGCAGCTCCCGCGGGAGAAGGAACGAGCAGTACTTC,NA,TRBJ2-7,TRBV7-9,TRBD2
CASSRSPVEGTEAFF,TGTGCCAGTAGTCGTTCTCCGGTGGAGGGCACTGAAGCTTTCTTT,many,TRBJ1-1,TRBV19,NA
CASSLGTSGNTGELFF,TGTGCCAGCAGCTTAGGGACTAGCGGGAACACCGGGGAGCTGTTTTTT,many,TRBJ2-2,TRBV7-3,TRBD2
CATSVPSGRAGANVLTF,TGTGCCACCAGTGTGCCTAGCGGGAGGGCTGGGGCCAACGTCCTGACTTTC,NA,TRBJ2-6,TRBV24-1,TRBD2
CASSPTGGLSTDTQYF,TGTGCCAGCAGCCCAACGGGGGGCCTCTCCACAGATACGCAGTATTTT,few,TRBJ2-3,TRBV7-3,NA
CASSERDRGGYGYTF,TGTGCCAGCAGTGAAAGGGACAGGGGTGGCTATGGCTACACCTTC,NA,TRBJ1-2,TRBV2,TRBD1
CSASLESREQYF,TGCAGTGCTAGTCTTGAGTCCCGAGAGCAGTACTTC,many,TRBJ2-7,TRBV20-1,NA
CASTSQRLRNTEAFF,TGTGCCAGCACCTCCCAGAGACTCAGGAACACTGAAGCTTTCTTT,many,TRBJ1-1,TRBV6-2/TRBV6-3,NA
CSARDGGLAGPRETQYF,TGCAGTGCTAGAGACGGGGGACTAGCAGGGCCCCGGGAGACCCAGTACTTC,NA,TRBJ2-5,TRBV20-1,TRBD2
CAISDGQGYSEKLFF,TGTGCCATCAGCGATGGACAGGGTTATAGTGAAAAACTGTTTTTT,NA,TRBJ1-4,TRBV10-3,TRBD1
CATSDLPPSAGELFF,TGTGCCACCAGTGACCTTCCTCCCAGTGCCGGGGAGCTGTTTTTT,many,TRBJ2-2,TRBV24-1,NA
CASSLLQLAGGSGANVLTF,TGTGCCAGCTCCCTCCTACAACTAGCGGGAGGCTCAGGGGCCAACGTCCTGACTTTC,NA,TRBJ2-6,TRBV6-1,TRBD2
CSQEWRYEQYF,TGCAGCCAAGAGTGGCGGTACGAGCAGTACTTC,NA,TRBJ2-7,TRBV29-1,NA
CATSREDPHAYEQYF,TGTGCCACCAGCAGAGAGGACCCGCACGCCTACGAACAGTACTTC,NA,TRBJ2-7,TRBV15,NA
CASSLDRVDTEAFF,TGTGCCAGCAGCCTTGACAGGGTCGACACTGAAGCTTTCTTT,many,TRBJ1-1,TRBV5-4,TRBD1
CASSTRTGTNYGYTF,TGTGCCAGCAGTACTCGGACAGGGACTAACTATGGCTACACCTTC,NA,TRBJ1-2,TRBV6-5,TRBD1
CASREVPNSNQPQHF,TGTGCCAGTAGAGAAGTCCCTAACAGCAATCAGCCCCAGCATTTT,NA,TRBJ1-5,TRBV19,NA